This T cell receptor beta chain originates from a study of T cell repertoires in cytomegalovirus infection. Whole-study results and caveats: The ex vivo response was dominated by HLA-C-restricted CMV-specific TCR beta clonotypes. Frequencies of public TCR beta families were cumulated, and this identified carriers of CMV plus the relevant HLA.

This CDR3 has 15 amino acids. The V gene lost 4 bases and the J gene lost 7 bases, with 20 bases spanning the gap. CDR1 and CDR2 from the germline V gene are LNHDA and SQIVND (reference sequence). TCRdb ran MiXCR on the reads and lists one entry per CDR3 protein. The sample carries around 740,000 distinct CDR3 sequences, roughly 35% recorded once. A note on this clonotype: Its antigen is undetermined.

Sequenced input: PBMCs. The clonotype originates from a human donor in good health (CMV status not recorded). Some clones in this sample may be carry-over from other donors' samples. The genes are TRBV19 and TRBJ2-7, with D maybe TRBD1 (5 bases). CDR3 region: CASSTGEPRASEQYF. CDR3 in DNA: TGTGCCAGTAGTACCGGAGAACCCAGGGCTTCAGAGCAGTACTTC.